This T cell receptor (beta chain) was observed in a study of T cell responses to AZD1222 COVID-19 vaccine. Sequencing used immunoSEQ multiplex PCR; TCRdb keeps in-frame clones, though not all of them. Of roughly 190,000 clones in the sample, roughly nine tenths were seen once. Trimming removed 1 base from V and 0 bases from J, with 7 bases in between. The CDR3 loop spans 16 amino acids. Germline values: CDR1 MGHRA, CDR2 YSYEKL. Pooled in the analysis were second doses at about 4 or about 12 weeks. Concerning this clone itself: Its antigen is currently unknown.

Study-level points and caveats: Clonal diversity may have been underestimated, and the donors were mostly white British, with more females than males. Close to half of spike-specific TCRs reportedly recognize unmutated variant regions. Repertoire collection took place solely once the T cell response had peaked.

V is TRBV4-1 and J is TRBJ2-6; D gene unclear. The source material was peripheral blood, sampled 28 days after the second AZD1222 dose. This sequence was found in an adult who received the AZD1222 COVID-19 vaccine. This CDR3 is CASSQVQLSGANVLTF. CDR3 sequence (DNA): TGCGCCAGCAGCCAAGTCCAGCTCTCTGGGGCCAACGTCCTGACTTTC.